This is a list of T cell receptor beta chains from one sample in a study of blood T cell repertoires in COVID-19. Clones were read by immunoSEQ multiplex PCR, and TCRdb kept only the in-frame ones, dropping some. The sample consists of 400,000 or so clones, around nine tenths of them appearing once. The sample taken for sequencing was peripheral blood. The source is a human donor in a cohort sampled during active COVID-19. Each CDR3 is given with its conserved first and last residue. D genes are given only for firm matches. Some rows mark clone size as missing; the rest say once, few, many or name a class of expanded clone.

D	size	V	J	CDR3	DNA
TRBD2	-	TRBV4-1	TRBJ2-7	CASSPHGEVAGSSYEQYF	TGCGCCAGCAGCCCCCACGGAGAGGTAGCGGGTAGTAGCTACGAGCAGTACTTC
-	-	TRBV29-1	TRBJ2-3	CSVELGGFHSSTDTQYF	TGCAGCGTTGAGCTTGGCGGGTTCCACTCTAGCACAGATACGCAGTATTTT
TRBD2	-	TRBV15	TRBJ2-5	CATSRPMAGGAETQYF	TGTGCCACCAGCAGGCCAATGGCGGGAGGCGCAGAGACCCAGTACTTC
-	-	TRBV3-1/TRBV3-2	TRBJ1-6	CASHRESASPLHF	TGTGCCAGCCACAGGGAAAGCGCTTCACCCCTCCACTTT
-	-	TRBV7-2	TRBJ2-6	CASSLSEVSSGANVLTF	TGTGCCAGCAGCTTATCCGAAGTGAGCTCTGGGGCCAACGTCCTGACTTTC
-	few	TRBV2	TRBJ1-4	CASSALRRDEKLFF	TGTGCCAGCAGTGCCCTGCGGAGGGATGAAAAACTGTTTTTT
-	-	TRBV23-1	TRBJ2-7	CARDYGQRKGPRYEQYF	TGCGCCAGAGACTACGGACAGCGAAAGGGGCCACGCTACGAGCAGTACTTC
-	once	TRBV27	TRBJ2-1	CASSPNHHGSGDEQFF	TGTGCCAGCAGTCCTAACCATCATGGCTCGGGGGATGAGCAGTTCTTC
TRBD2	-	TRBV29-1	TRBJ2-1	CSFLQIGAGGRNEQFF	TGCAGCTTTCTCCAAATAGGAGCGGGGGGGCGAAATGAGCAGTTCTTC
-	once	TRBV29-1	TRBJ2-2	CSVGGEANTGELFF	TGCAGCGTTGGTGGCGAGGCGAACACCGGGGAGCTGTTTTTT
TRBD2	-	TRBV6-5	TRBJ2-1	CASSWTSGLDEQFF	TGTGCCAGCAGTTGGACTAGCGGGTTAGATGAGCAGTTCTTC
-	-	TRBV5-5	TRBJ1-2	CASSLSEGSYNYGYTF	TGTGCCAGCAGCTTGTCGGAGGGCAGTTATAACTATGGCTACACCTTC
-	-	TRBV9	TRBJ1-6	CASSVGQGGESPLHF	TGTGCCAGCAGCGTAGGGCAGGGCGGGGAATCACCCCTCCACTTT
-	-	TRBV28	TRBJ2-3	CASSLRQATDTQYF	TGTGCCAGCAGTTTACGACAGGCCACAGATACGCAGTATTTT
TRBD1	-	TRBV5-1	TRBJ1-1	CASSLTTGGNTEAFF	TGCGCCAGCAGCTTAACGACAGGGGGCAACACTGAAGCTTTCTTT
-	-	TRBV30	TRBJ1-1	CAWSVEIREAFF	TGTGCCTGGAGTGTAGAGATCCGGGAAGCTTTCTTT
TRBD1	once	TRBV24-1	TRBJ1-2	CATSETGWSGYTF	TGTGCCACCAGTGAGACAGGGTGGAGTGGCTACACCTTC
-	once	TRBV10-3	TRBJ1-6	CAISERESSYNSPLHF	TGTGCCATCAGTGAAAGGGAGAGCTCCTATAATTCACCCCTCCACTTT
-	-	TRBV9	TRBJ2-5	CASSPQGGGETQYF	TGTGCCAGCAGCCCCCAAGGGGGGGGAGAGACCCAGTACTTC
TRBD2	few	TRBV4-1	TRBJ2-1	CASSQRSPREVQSSYNEQFF	TGCGCCAGCAGCCAAAGAAGTCCGCGGGAGGTTCAAAGCTCCTACAATGAGCAGTTCTTC
-	-	TRBV25-1	TRBJ2-3	CASTHPGADTQYF	TGTGCCAGCACTCACCCGGGGGCAGATACGCAGTATTTT
TRBD2	-	TRBV19	TRBJ2-4	CATAGLEYHIQYF	TGTGCCACCGCGGGACTAGAATACCACATTCAGTACTTC
-	once	TRBV2	TRBJ2-7	CASSLLRGGANYEQYF	TGTGCCAGCAGTTTGTTGAGAGGAGGGGCTAACTACGAGCAGTACTTC
-	-	TRBV25-1	TRBJ1-5	CASSGQDNQPQHF	TGTGCCAGCAGTGGGCAGGACAATCAGCCCCAGCATTTT
-	-	TRBV19	TRBJ1-5	CASSKDSADQPQHF	TGTGCCAGTAGTAAGGACAGTGCCGATCAGCCCCAGCATTTT
TRBD2	-	TRBV11-2	TRBJ2-5	CASSLELAGGLETQYF	TGTGCCAGCAGCTTAGAACTAGCGGGGGGGTTGGAGACCCAGTACTTC
TRBD1	-	TRBV5-1	TRBJ2-2	CASSLARGDDREVSGELFF	TGCGCCAGCAGCTTGGCGAGGGGAGATGACAGGGAAGTATCCGGGGAGCTGTTTTTT
TRBD1	-	TRBV3-1/TRBV3-2	TRBJ2-2	CASSQRTGAGELFF	TGTGCCAGCAGCCAGAGGACAGGCGCCGGGGAGCTGTTTTTT
-	-	TRBV5-8	TRBJ2-1	CASSLETTSLGYNEQFF	TGTGCCAGCAGCTTGGAGACTACCAGTTTGGGGTACAATGAGCAGTTCTTC
-	few	TRBV19	TRBJ1-3	CASLRGNTIYF	TGTGCCAGCCTACGTGGAAACACCATATATTTT
TRBD2	-	TRBV19	TRBJ2-7	CASSSHGTSGYEQYF	TGTGCCAGTAGTAGTCACGGGACTAGCGGGTACGAGCAGTACTTC
TRBD2	-	TRBV6-5	TRBJ2-5	CASNTNRGGQETQYF	TGTGCCAGCAATACTAACCGGGGGGGGCAAGAGACCCAGTACTTC
TRBD1	-	TRBV30	TRBJ2-7	CAWRRDRGDEQYF	TGTGCCTGGAGAAGGGACAGGGGGGACGAGCAGTACTTC
-	-	TRBV29-1	TRBJ2-1	CSVEDESRPGRDEQFF	TGCAGCGTTGAAGATGAGTCTAGGCCGGGTCGGGATGAGCAGTTCTTC